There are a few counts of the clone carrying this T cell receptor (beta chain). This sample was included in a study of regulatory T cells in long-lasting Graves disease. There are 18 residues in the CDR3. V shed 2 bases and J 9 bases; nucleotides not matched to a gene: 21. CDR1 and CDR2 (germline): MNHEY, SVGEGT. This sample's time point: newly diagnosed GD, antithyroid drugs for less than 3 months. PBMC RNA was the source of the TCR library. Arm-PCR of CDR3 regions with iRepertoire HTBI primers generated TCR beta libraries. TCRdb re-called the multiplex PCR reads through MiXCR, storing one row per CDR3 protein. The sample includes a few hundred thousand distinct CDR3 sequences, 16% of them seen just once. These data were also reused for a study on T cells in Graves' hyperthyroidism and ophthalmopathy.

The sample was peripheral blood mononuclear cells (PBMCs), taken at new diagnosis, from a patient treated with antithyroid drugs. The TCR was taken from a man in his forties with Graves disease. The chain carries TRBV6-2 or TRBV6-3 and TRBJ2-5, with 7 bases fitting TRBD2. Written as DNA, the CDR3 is TGTGCCAGCAGTTACCCCCCGGCGCTAGCGGTCACTGATGGGTCCCAGTACTTC. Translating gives CASSYPPALAVTDGSQYF.